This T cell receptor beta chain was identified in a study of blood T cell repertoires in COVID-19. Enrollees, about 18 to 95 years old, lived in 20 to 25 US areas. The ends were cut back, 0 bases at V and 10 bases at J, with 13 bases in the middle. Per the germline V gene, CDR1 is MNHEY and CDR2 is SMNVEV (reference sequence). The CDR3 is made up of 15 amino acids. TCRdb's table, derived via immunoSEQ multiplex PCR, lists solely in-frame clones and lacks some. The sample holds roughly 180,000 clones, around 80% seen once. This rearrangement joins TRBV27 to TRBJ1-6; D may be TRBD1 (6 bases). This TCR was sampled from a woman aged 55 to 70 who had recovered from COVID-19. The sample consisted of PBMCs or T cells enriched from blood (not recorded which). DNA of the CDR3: TGTGCCAGCAGTTTATCCACAGGGATAAACTCACCCCTCCACTTT. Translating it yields CASSLSTGINSPLHF.